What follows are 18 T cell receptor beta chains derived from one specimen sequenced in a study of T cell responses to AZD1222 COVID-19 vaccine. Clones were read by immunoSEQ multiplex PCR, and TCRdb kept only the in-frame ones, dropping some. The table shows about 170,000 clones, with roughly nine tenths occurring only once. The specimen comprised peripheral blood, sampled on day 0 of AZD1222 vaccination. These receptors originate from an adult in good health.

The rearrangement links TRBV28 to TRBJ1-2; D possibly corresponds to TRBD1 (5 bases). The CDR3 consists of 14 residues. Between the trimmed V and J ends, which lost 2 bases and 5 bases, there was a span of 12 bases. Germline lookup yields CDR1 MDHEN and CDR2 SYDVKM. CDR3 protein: CASSLGGTPYGYTF. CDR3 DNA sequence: TGTGCCAGCAGTTTAGGGGGGACGCCTTATGGCTACACCTTC.

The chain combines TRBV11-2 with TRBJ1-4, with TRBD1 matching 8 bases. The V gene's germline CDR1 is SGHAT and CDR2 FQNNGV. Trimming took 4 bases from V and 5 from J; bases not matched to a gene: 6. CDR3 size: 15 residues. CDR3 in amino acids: CASSSSGGWNEKLFF. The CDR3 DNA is TGTGCCAGCAGCTCGTCAGGGGGCTGGAATGAAAAACTGTTTTTT. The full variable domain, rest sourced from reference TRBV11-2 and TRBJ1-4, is EAGVAQSPRYKIIEKRQSVAFWCNPISGHATLYWYQQILGQGPKLLIQFQNNGVVDDSQLPKDRFSAERLKGVDSTLKIQPAKLEDSAVYLCASSSSGGWNEKLFFGSGTQLSVL.

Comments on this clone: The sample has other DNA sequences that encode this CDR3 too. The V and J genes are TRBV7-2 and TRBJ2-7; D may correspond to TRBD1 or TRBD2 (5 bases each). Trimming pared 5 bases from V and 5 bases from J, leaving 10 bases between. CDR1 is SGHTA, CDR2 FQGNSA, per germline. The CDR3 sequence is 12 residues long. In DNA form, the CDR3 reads TGTGCCAGCAGCCTTATGGGGGACGAGCAGTACTTC. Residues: CASSLMGDEQYF.

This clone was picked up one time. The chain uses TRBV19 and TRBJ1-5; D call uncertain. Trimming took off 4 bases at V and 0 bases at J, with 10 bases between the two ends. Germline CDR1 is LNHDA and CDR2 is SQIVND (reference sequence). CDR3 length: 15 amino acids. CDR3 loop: CASSRMTLSNQPQHF. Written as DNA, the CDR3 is TGTGCCAGTAGTAGAATGACACTTAGCAATCAGCCCCAGCATTTT.

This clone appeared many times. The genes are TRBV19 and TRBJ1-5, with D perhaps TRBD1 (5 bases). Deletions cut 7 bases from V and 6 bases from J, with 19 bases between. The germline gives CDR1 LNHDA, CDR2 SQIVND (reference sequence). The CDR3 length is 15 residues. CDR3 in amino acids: CASNPGRGISQPQHF. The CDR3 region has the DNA TGTGCCAGTAACCCCGGTAGGGGCATAAGTCAGCCCCAGCATTTT.

The CDR3 reads CASRDRGRTEAFF. In DNA form, the CDR3 reads TGTGCCAGCAGGGACAGGGGGCGAACTGAAGCTTTCTTT. The V call is TRBV6-4, the J call TRBJ1-1; 11 bases map to TRBD1. The CDR3 covers 13 residues. Germline V CDR1 and CDR2: MRHNA, SNTAGT. Germline trimming cut 6 bases from V and 5 bases from J; bases unmatched to any gene: 2.

CDR3 in amino acids: CASRLVGGVSKNTEAFF. Here the CDR3 DNA reads TGTGCAAGTCGCTTAGTCGGGGGGGTATCAAAGAACACTGAAGCTTTCTTT. The chain recombines TRBV12-2 with TRBJ1-1. TRBV12-2 is a known pseudogene. The CDR3 runs 17 residues.

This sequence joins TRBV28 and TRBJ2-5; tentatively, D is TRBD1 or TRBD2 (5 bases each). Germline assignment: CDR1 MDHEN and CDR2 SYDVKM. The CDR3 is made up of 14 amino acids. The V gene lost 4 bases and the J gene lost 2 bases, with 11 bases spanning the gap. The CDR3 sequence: CASSSGTGQETQYF. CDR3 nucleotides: TGTGCCAGCAGTTCCGGGACGGGACAAGAGACCCAGTACTTC.

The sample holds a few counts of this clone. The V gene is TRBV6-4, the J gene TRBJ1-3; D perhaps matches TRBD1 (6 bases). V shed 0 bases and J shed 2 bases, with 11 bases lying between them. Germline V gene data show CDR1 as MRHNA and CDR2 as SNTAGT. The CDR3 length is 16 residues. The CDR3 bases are TGTGCCAGCAGTGACTCGAAGGGACAACCTGGAAACACCATATATTTT. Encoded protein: CASSDSKGQPGNTIYF.

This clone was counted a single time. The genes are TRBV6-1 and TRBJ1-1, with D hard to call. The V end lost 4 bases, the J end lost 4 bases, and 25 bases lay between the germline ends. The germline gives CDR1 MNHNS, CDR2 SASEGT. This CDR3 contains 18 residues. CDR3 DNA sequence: TGTGCCAGCAGTGCCCGGCCGAGGGCCTCGGGTTTCGTCACTGAAGCTTTCTTT. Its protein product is CASSARPRASGFVTEAFF.

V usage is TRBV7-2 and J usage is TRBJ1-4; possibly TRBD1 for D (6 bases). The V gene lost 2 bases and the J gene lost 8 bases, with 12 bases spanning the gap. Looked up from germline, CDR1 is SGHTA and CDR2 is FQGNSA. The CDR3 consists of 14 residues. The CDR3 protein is CASSLWGAGEKLFF. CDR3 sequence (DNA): TGTGCCAGCAGCTTATGGGGGGCAGGGGAAAAACTGTTTTTT.

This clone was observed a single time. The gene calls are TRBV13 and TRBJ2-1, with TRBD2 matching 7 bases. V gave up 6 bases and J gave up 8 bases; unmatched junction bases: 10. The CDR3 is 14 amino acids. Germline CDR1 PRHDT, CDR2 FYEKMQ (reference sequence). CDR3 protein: CASSLSGVGDEQFF. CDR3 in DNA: TGTGCCAGCAGTCTGAGCGGGGTTGGTGATGAGCAGTTCTTC.

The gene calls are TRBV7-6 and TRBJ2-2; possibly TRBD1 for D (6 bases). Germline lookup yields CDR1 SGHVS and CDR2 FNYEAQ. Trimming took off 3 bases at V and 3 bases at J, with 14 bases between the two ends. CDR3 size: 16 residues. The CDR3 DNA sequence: TGTGCCAGCAGCTTGGCAGGGGATATGTACACCGGGGAGCTGTTTTTT. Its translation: CASSLAGDMYTGELFF.

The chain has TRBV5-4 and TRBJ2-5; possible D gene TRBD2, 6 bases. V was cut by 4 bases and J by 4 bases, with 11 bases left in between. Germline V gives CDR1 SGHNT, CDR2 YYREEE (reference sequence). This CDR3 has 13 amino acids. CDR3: CASSKEEGETQYF. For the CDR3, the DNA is TGTGCCAGCAGCAAGGAGGAGGGAGAGACCCAGTACTTC. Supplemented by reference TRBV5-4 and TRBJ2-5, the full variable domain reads ETGVTQSPTHLIKTRGQQVTLRCSSQSGHNTVSWYQQALGQGPQFIFQYYREEENGRGNFPPRFSGLQFPNYSSELNVNALELDDSALYLCASSKEEGETQYFGPGTRLLVL.

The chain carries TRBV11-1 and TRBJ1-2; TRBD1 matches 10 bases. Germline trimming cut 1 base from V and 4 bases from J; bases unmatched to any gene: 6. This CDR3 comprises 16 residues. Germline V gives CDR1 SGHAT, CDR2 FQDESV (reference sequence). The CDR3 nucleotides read TGTGCCAGCAGCTTAGGAGACAGGGGGCGTATCTATGGCTACACCTTC. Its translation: CASSLGDRGRIYGYTF.

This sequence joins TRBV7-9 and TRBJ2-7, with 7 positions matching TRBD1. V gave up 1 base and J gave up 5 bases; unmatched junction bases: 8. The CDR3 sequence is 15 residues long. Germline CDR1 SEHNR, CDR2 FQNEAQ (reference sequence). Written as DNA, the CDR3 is TGTGCCAGCAGCTTAGTCTCGACAGGGATCGACGAGCAGTACTTC. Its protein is CASSLVSTGIDEQYF.

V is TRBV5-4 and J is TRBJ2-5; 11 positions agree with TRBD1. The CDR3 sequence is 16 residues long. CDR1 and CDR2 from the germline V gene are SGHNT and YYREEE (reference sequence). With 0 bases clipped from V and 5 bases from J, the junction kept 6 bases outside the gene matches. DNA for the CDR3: TGTGCCAGCAGCTTGGAGCGGACAGGGGGCCGGGAGACCCAGTACTTC. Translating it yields CASSLERTGGRETQYF.

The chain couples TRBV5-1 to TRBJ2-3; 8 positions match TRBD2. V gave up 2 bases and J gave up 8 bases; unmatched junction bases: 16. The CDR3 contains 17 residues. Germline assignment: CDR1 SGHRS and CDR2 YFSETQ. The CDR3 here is CASSLGRSGGGLSTQYF. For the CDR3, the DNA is TGCGCCAGCAGCTTAGGGAGGAGCGGGGGCGGGCTCAGTACGCAGTATTTT.